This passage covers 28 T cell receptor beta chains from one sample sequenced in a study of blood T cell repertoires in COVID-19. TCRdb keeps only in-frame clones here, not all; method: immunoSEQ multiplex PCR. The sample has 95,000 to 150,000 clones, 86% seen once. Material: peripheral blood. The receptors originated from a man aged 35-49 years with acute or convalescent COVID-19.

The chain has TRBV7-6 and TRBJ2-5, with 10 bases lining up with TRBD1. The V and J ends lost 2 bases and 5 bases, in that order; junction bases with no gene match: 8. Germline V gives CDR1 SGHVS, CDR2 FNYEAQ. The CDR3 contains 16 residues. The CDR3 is CASSLSTTGGAETQYF. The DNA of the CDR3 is TGTGCCAGCAGCTTATCGACGACAGGGGGCGCGGAGACCCAGTACTTC.

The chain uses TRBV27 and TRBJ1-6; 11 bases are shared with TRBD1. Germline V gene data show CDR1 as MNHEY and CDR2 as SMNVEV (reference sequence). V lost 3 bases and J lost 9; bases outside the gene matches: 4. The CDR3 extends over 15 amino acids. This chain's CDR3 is CASSLDRGQGSPLHF. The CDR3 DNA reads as TGTGCCAGCAGTTTGGACAGGGGGCAAGGTTCACCCCTCCACTTT.

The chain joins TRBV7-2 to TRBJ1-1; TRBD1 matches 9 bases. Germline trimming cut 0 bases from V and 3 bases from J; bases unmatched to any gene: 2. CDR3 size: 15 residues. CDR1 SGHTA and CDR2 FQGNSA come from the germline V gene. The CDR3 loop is CASSLAGQGYTEAFF. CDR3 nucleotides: TGTGCCAGCAGCTTAGCGGGACAGGGCTACACTGAAGCTTTCTTT.

Written as DNA, the CDR3 is TGTGCCAGCAGCCAAGCGGGGTCTGGGGCCAACGTCCTGACTTTC. Protein: CASSQAGSGANVLTF. This sequence joins TRBV3-1 (or the pseudogene TRBV3-2) and TRBJ2-6; weak D call: TRBD2 (5 bases). V was shortened by 1 base and J by 1 base, with 5 bases between the two germline ends. Germline loops: CDR1 LGHDT, CDR2 YNNKEL (reference sequence). The CDR3 is 15 amino acids.

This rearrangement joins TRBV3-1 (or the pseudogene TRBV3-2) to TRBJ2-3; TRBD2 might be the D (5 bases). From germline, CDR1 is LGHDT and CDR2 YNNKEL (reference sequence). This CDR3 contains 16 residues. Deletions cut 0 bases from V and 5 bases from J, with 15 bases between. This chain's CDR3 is CASSQDRGWELDTQYF. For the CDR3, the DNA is TGTGCCAGCAGCCAAGATCGCGGGTGGGAGTTAGATACGCAGTATTTT.

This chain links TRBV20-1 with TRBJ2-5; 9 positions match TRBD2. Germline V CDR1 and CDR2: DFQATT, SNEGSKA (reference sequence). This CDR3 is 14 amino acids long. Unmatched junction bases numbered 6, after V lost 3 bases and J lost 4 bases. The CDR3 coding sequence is TGCAGTGCTAGTACGCGGGGGGGCCTAGAGACCCAGTACTTC. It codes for CSASTRGGLETQYF.

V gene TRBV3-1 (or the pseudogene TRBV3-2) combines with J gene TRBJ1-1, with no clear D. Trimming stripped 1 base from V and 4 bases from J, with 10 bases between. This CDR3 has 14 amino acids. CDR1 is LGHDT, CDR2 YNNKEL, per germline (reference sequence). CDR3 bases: TGTGCCAGCAGCCAAGTCCCTCGAGGCACTGAAGCTTTCTTT. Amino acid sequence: CASSQVPRGTEAFF.

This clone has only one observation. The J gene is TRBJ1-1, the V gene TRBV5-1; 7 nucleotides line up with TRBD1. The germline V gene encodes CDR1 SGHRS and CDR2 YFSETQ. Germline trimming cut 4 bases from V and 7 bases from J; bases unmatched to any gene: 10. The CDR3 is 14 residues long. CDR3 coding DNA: TGCGCCAGCAGCCTACAGACAGGGATGGTTGAAGCTTTCTTT. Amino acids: CASSLQTGMVEAFF.

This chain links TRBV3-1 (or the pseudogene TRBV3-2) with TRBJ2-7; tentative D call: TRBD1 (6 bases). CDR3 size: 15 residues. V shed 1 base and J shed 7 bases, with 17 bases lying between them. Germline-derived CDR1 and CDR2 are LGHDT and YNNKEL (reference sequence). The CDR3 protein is CASSQAAQGMREQYF. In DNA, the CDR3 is TGTGCCAGCAGCCAAGCGGCACAGGGAATGAGAGAGCAGTACTTC.

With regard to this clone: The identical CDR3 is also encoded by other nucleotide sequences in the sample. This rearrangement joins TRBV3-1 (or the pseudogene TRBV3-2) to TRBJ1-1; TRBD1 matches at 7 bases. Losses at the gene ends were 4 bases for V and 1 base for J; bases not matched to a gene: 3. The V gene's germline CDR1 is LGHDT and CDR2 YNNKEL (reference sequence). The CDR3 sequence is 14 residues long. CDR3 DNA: TGTGCCAGCAGCCTAGGACAGGAGAACACTGAAGCTTTCTTT. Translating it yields CASSLGQENTEAFF.

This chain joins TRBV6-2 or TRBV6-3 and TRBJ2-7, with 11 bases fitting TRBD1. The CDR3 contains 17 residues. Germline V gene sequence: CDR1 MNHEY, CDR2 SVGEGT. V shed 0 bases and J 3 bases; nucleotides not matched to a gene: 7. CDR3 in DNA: TGTGCCAGCAGTTACTCATTAGTCGGGACAGGGGGCTACGAGCAGTACTTC. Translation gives CASSYSLVGTGGYEQYF.

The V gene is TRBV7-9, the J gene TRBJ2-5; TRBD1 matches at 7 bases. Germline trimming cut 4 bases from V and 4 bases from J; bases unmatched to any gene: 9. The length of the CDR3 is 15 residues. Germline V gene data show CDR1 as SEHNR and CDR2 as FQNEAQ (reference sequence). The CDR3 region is CASSYRGGSGETQYF. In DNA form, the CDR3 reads TGTGCCAGCAGCTACCGAGGGGGCTCGGGAGAGACCCAGTACTTC.

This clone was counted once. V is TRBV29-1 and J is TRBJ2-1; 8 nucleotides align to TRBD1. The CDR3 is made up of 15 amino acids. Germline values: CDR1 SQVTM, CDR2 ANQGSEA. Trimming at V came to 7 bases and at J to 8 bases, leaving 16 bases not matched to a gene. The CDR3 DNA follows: TGCAGCGCCCGACAGGGGACGCACCTGGGCGATGAGCAGTTCTTC. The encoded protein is CSARQGTHLGDEQFF.

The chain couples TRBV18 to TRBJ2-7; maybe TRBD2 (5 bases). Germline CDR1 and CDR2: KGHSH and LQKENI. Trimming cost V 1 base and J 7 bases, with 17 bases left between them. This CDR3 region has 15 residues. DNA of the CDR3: TGTGCCAGCTCACCACTAGACGGGATTTCGGGGGAGCAGTACTTC. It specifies CASSPLDGISGEQYF. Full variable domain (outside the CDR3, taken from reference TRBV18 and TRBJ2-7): NAGVMQNPRHLVRRRGQEARLRCSPMKGHSHVYWYRQLPEEGLKFMVYLQKENIIDESGMPKERFSAEFPKEGPSILRIQQVVRGDSAAYFCASSPLDGISGEQYFGPGTRLTVT.

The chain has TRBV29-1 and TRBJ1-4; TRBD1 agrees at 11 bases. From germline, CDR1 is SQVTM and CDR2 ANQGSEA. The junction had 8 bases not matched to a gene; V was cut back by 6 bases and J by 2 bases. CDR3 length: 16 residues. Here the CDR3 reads CSVSRDRGYTNEKLFF. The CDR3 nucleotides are TGCAGCGTATCCCGGGACAGGGGGTACACTAATGAAAAACTGTTTTTT.

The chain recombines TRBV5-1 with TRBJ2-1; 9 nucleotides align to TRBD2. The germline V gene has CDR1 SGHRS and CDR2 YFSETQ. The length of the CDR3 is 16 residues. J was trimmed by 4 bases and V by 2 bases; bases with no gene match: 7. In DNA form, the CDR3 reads TGCGCCAGCAGCTTCGCAGCGGGAGGCACATACAATGAGCAGTTCTTC. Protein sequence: CASSFAAGGTYNEQFF.

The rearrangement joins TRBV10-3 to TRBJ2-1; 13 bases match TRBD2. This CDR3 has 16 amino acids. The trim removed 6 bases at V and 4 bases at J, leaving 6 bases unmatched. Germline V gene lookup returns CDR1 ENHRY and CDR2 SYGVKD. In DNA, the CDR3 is TGTGCCATCAGCCGGACTAGCGGGGGAGATTACAATGAGCAGTTCTTC. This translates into CAISRTSGGDYNEQFF.

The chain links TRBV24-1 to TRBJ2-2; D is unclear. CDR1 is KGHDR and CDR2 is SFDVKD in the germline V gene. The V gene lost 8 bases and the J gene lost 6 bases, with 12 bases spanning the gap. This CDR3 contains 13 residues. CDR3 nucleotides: TGTGCCACCAAGAGAGAAGGAGCCGGGGAGCTGTTTTTT. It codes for CATKREGAGELFF.

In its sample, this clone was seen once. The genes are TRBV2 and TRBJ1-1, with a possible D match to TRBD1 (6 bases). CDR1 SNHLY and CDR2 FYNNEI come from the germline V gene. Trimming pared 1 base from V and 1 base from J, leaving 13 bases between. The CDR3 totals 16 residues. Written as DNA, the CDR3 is TGTGCCAGCAGTGAAGTAGGCAGGGGCCCGAACACTGAAGCTTTCTTT. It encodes CASSEVGRGPNTEAFF.

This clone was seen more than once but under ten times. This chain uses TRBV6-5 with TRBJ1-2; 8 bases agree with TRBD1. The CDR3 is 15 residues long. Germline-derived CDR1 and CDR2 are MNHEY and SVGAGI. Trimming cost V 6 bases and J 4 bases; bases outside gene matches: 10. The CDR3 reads CASRGPGQAFYGYTF. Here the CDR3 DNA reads TGTGCCAGCAGGGGACCGGGACAGGCCTTCTATGGCTACACCTTC.

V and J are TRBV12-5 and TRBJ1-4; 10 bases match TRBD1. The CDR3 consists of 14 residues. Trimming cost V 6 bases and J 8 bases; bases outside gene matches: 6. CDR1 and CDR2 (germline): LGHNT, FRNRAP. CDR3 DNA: TGTGCTAGTGGCCCCGGGACAGGGGCAGAAAAACTGTTTTTT. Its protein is CASGPGTGAEKLFF.

The CDR3 here is CASSLWTGVYYGYTF. In nucleotides, the CDR3 is TGTGCCAGCAGCTTGTGGACAGGGGTTTACTATGGCTACACCTTC. V gene TRBV5-6 combines with J gene TRBJ1-2; TRBD1 agrees at 9 bases. Germline V gene sequence: CDR1 SGHDT, CDR2 YYEEEE. The CDR3 has 15 amino acids. V lost 1 base and J lost 3; bases outside the gene matches: 4.

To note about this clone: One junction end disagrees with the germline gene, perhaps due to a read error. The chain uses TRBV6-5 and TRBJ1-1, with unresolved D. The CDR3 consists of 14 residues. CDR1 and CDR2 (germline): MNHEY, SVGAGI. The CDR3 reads CASRTATGLHRPAF. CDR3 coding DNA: TGTGCCAGCAGAACCGCGACTGGCCTACACCGCCCAGCATTT.

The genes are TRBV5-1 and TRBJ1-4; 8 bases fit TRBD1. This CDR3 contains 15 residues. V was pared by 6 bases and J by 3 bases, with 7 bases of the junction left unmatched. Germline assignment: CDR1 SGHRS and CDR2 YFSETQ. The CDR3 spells CASKDRAVSNEKLFF. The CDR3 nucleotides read TGCGCCAGCAAGGACAGGGCGGTTTCTAATGAAAAACTGTTTTTT. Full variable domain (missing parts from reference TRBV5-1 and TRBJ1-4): KAGVTQTPRYLIKTRGQQVTLSCSPISGHRSVSWYQQTPGQGLQFLFEYFSETQRNKGNFPGRFSGRQFSNSRSEMNVSTLELGDSALYLCASKDRAVSNEKLFFGSGTQLSVL.

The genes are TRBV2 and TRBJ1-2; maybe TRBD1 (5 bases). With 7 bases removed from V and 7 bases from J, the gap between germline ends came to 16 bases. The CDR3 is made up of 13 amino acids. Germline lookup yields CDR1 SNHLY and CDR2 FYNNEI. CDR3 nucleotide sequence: TGTGCCAGCACTAGACAGATTATGGGTGGCTACACCTTC. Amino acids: CASTRQIMGGYTF.

CDR3 protein: CASSQMTLAAYNEQFF. CDR3 in DNA: TGTGCCAGCAGCCAAATGACGCTAGCGGCCTACAATGAGCAGTTCTTC. This sequence joins TRBV3-1 (or the pseudogene TRBV3-2) and TRBJ2-1; 7 bases match TRBD2. Trimming removed 2 bases from V and 2 bases from J; junction bases left unmatched: 6. The CDR3 sequence is 16 residues long. Germline-derived CDR1 and CDR2 are LGHDT and YNNKEL (reference sequence).

The CDR3 is CASSTRRVEGNTIYF. DNA of the CDR3: TGTGCCAGCAGCACTCGACGGGTAGAAGGAAACACCATATATTTT. The chain has TRBV7-9 and TRBJ1-3; D uncertain. Deletions cut 5 bases from V and 4 bases from J, with 15 bases between. The CDR3 runs 15 residues. Looked up from germline, CDR1 is SEHNR and CDR2 is FQNEAQ (reference sequence).

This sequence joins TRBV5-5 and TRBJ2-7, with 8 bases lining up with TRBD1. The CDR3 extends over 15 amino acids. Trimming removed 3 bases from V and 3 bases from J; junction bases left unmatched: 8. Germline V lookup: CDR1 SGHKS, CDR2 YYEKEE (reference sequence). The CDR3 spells CASSSSRQGIYEQYF. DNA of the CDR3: TGTGCCAGCAGCTCATCCCGACAGGGGATCTACGAGCAGTACTTC. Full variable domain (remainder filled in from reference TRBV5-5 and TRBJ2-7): DAGVTQSPTHLIKTRGQQVTLRCSPISGHKSVSWYQQVLGQGPQFIFQYYEKEERGRGNFPDRFSARQFPNYSSELNVNALLLGDSALYLCASSSSRQGIYEQYFGPGTRLTVT.